This paragraph reports one T cell receptor beta chain. Its specific antigen is unknown. No base quality information exists; no much larger clone differs at one position. This sample is part of a study of CD8+CD57+ T cells in acquired aplastic anemia (dated by TCRdb to the late 2010s). Some background on the complete study: Extracted DNA from sorted CD4+ and CD8+ cells averaged approximately 3 ug, ranging from roughly 0.17 to 27.4 ug. A CD8+CD57+ expansion meant a frequency higher than the mean frequency seen in healthy subjects. Study-wide conclusions, independent of this receptor: No significant difference in CD8+ Simpson's diversity was found between patients and healthy controls (P=0.060). Roughly 30 CD8+ CDR3 sequences were shared between patients and controls but appeared highly expressed in patients and within their immunodominant clones.

Patients chosen for sequencing had shown expansion of CD8+CD57+ cells by flow cytometry. Every patient had severe acquired aplastic anemia, diagnosed using the International Study of Aplastic Anemia and Agranulocytosis and Camitta criteria. At the time blood was sampled, none of the patients had received any therapy. In this study, sorted CD4+ and CD8+ T cells from the blood of healthy subjects and of severe aplastic anemia patients had their TCR repertoires deep-sequenced. In the USA, patient enrollment took place under clinicaltrials.gov protocols 00001620, 01623167, 00001397, 00071045, 00081523 and 00961064. Ficoll-Paque density gradient centrifugation was used to isolate peripheral blood mononuclear cells. Before DNA extraction, CD4+ and CD8+ T cells were sorted with FACS or magnetic beads. The CDR3, cysteine through phenylalanine, is 13 amino acids long. The read is trimmed to its CDR3 DNA, 39 bases read in frame from base 1. After removal of 4 bases from V and 4 bases from J, the junction retains 5 bases not matched to a gene. Via the germline V gene (reference sequence), CDR1 is DFQATT and CDR2 SNEGSKA.

Profiling of TCR beta VDJ combinations and CDR3 sequences used genomic DNA as the template. An Illumina HiSeq 2000 was the platform used for TCR repertoire sequencing. The study's own analysis went as follows. TRBV/TRBJ rearrangement plots, CDR3 size and DJ length profiles, and Simpson's diversity index were used to assess repertoires. Whichever DNA sequence was most abundant in the deep sequencing data was defined as the immunodominant clone. CDR3 amino acid sequences were checked for sharing across subjects and were also compared against the VDJdb database and published repertoires. TCRdb's own reprocessing of the public reads used fastp at Q25 and MiXCR and kept productive beta chains. Entries are consolidated by CDR3 protein sequence, retaining the most common genes and DNA. The V and J calls, along with clone size, are taken from TCRdb and not from the paper's own processing. Present in this sample are 75,000 to 100,000 distinct CDR3 sequences, about 63% of which were seen just once. About 62% of the sample is held by the ten biggest clonotypes.

Sequenced material: sorted CD4+, CD8+, or CD8+CD57+ T cells (not recorded which) from PBMCs. The rearrangement combines TRBV20-1 with TRBJ2-3; 7 junctional bases match TRBD1. The receptor's source is a human donor with aplastic anemia. The sequenced DNA is TGCAGTGCTAAGTGGCAGGGGGCAGATACGCAGTATTTT. It translates to CSAKWQGADTQYF.